A single sample is the source of the 3 T cell receptor beta chains below, sequenced in a study of graft-versus-host responses after intestinal transplantation. These receptors' antigens are unknown. TCRdb's table, derived via immunoSEQ multiplex PCR, lists solely in-frame clones and lacks some. Of about 100,000 clones listed, approximately 84% are singletons. The material was unstimulated CD4+ T cells sorted from spleen or lymph node cells, obtained before transplant. All receptors come from a human donor who was the organ donor for an intestinal transplant.

The chain links TRBV25-1 to TRBJ2-2; the D gene is possibly TRBD2 (6 bases). Germline CDR1 reads MGHDK; CDR2 reads SYGVNS. The V gene lost 7 bases and the J gene lost 5 bases, with 11 bases spanning the gap. The CDR3 is 13 amino acids. CDR3 region: CASTRAGTGELFF. In nucleotides, the CDR3 is TGTGCCAGCACCAGGGCGGGGACCGGGGAGCTGTTTTTT.

The chain carries TRBV5-6 and TRBJ2-6; possibly TRBD1 for D (6 bases). Trimming stripped 4 bases from V and 2 bases from J, with 16 bases between. Per the germline V gene, CDR1 is SGHDT and CDR2 is YYEEEE. The CDR3 sequence is 17 residues long. The CDR3 DNA reads as TGTGCCAGCAGCCTTGAATTCACAGGGACTGGGGCCAACGTCCTGACTTTC. It yields the protein CASSLEFTGTGANVLTF.

The chain is built from TRBV6-6 and TRBJ2-1; the D is unclear. Trimming took off 8 bases at V and 7 bases at J, with 9 bases between the two ends. The CDR3 totals 11 residues. The V gene's germline CDR1 is MNHNY and CDR2 SVGAGI (reference sequence). In nucleotides, the CDR3 is TGTGCCAGCGGTTGGGAAAATGAGCAGTTCTTC. Translated, it gives CASGWENEQFF.